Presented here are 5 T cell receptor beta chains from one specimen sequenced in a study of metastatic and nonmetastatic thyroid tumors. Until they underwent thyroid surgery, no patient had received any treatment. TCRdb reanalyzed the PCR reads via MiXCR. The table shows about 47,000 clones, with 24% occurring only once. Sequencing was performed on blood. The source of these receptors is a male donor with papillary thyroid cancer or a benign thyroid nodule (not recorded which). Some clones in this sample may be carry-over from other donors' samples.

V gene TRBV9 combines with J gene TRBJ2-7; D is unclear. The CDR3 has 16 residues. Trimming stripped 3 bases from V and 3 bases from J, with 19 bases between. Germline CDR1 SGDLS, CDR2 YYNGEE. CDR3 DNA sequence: TGTGCCAGCAGCGCGGGCCTGTACGTCCGCGGCTACGAGCAGTACTTC. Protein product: CASSAGLYVRGYEQYF.

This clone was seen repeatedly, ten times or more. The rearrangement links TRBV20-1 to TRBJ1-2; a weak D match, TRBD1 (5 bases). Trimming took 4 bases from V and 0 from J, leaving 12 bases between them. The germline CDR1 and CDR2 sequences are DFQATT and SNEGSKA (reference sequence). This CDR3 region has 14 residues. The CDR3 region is CSATETTANYGYTF. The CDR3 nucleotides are TGCAGTGCTACAGAAACGACAGCTAACTATGGCTACACCTTC.

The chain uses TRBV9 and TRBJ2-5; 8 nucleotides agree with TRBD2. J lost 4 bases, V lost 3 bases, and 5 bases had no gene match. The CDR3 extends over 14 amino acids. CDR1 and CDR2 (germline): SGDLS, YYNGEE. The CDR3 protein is CASSGVAGGETQYF. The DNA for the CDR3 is TGTGCCAGCAGCGGGGTCGCGGGAGGAGAGACCCAGTACTTC. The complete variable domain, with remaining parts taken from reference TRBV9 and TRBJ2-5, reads DSGVTQTPKHLITATGQRVTLRCSPRSGDLSVYWYQQSLDQGLQFLIQYYNGEERAKGNILERFSAQQFPDLHSELNLSSLELGDSALYFCASSGVAGGETQYFGPGTRLLVL.

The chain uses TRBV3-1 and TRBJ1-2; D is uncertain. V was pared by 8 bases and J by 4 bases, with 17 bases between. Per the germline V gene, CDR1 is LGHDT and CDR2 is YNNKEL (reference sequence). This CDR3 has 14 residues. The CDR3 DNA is TGTGCCAGCGGCGACCAGGTGGAGGGCTATGGCTACACCTTC. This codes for CASGDQVEGYGYTF.

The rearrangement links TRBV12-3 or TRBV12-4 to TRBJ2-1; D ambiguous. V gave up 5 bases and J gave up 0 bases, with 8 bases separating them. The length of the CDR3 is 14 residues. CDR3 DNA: TGTGCCAGCAGTGGAGAAAGCTCCTACAATGAGCAGTTCTTC. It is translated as CASSGESSYNEQFF.